One and the same sample provided the 27 T cell receptor beta chains below, sequenced in a study of cytomegalovirus exposure and HLA in healthy donors. The PCR contained 60 Vbeta and 13 Jbeta primers. The assay was immunoSEQ multiplex PCR, and TCRdb's table has in-frame clones only and misses some. The data hold 130,000 to 150,000 clones, with over 60% observed a single time. Sequencing input: PBMCs. All receptors derive from a male donor in good health and CMV-seropositive.

The genes are TRBV27 and TRBJ1-6, with D possibly TRBD1 on 5 matching bases. V dropped 7 bases and J dropped 8 bases, with 12 bases sitting between them. CDR3 length: 13 residues. Looked up from germline, CDR1 is MNHEY and CDR2 is SMNVEV (reference sequence). CDR3 sequence: CASNSAGYSPLHF. For the CDR3, the DNA is TGTGCCAGCAATTCGGCAGGGTATTCACCCCTCCACTTT.

The DNA for the CDR3 is TGTGCCAGCAGCCCCCTCTCGGGCACTGAAGCTTTCTTT. Amino acid sequence: CASSPLSGTEAFF. J is TRBJ1-1 and V is TRBV5-4; no firm D call. Trimming took off 4 bases at V and 4 bases at J, with 11 bases between the two ends. The CDR3 totals 13 residues. The germline CDR1 and CDR2 sequences are SGHNT and YYREEE (reference sequence). The variable domain in full, completed from reference TRBV5-4 and TRBJ1-1, reads ETGVTQSPTHLIKTRGQQVTLRCSSQSGHNTVSWYQQALGQGPQFIFQYYREEENGRGNFPPRFSGLQFPNYSSELNVNALELDDSALYLCASSPLSGTEAFFGQGTRLTVV.

The V and J genes are TRBV7-2 and TRBJ2-1; a possible D gene is TRBD1 (6 bases). The CDR3 totals 14 residues. V shed 3 bases and J shed 2 bases, with 8 bases lying between them. Looked up from germline, CDR1 is SGHTA and CDR2 is FQGNSA. The DNA of the CDR3 is TGTGCCAGCAGCTTCGGGGACACCTACAATGAGCAGTTCTTC. It yields the protein CASSFGDTYNEQFF.

The V gene is TRBV5-1, the J gene TRBJ2-7; D not resolved. This CDR3 is 12 amino acids long. Germline V gene sequence: CDR1 SGHRS, CDR2 YFSETQ. V lost 5 bases and J 1 base, leaving 7 bases between the germline ends. CDR3: CASSVTSYEQYF. The CDR3 region has the DNA TGCGCCAGCAGTGTGACTTCCTACGAGCAGTACTTC.

The chain has TRBV9 and TRBJ2-5; 10 bases are a match to TRBD2. Trimming at V came to 2 bases and at J to 2 bases, leaving 6 bases not matched to a gene. The CDR3 consists of 16 residues. Germline values: CDR1 SGDLS, CDR2 YYNGEE. This CDR3 is CASSVGLADLQETQYF. The CDR3 DNA sequence: TGTGCCAGCAGCGTTGGACTAGCGGATCTACAAGAGACCCAGTACTTC.

This chain joins TRBV19 and TRBJ2-5; D gene uncertain. The V gene's germline CDR1 is LNHDA and CDR2 SQIVND (reference sequence). This CDR3 has 14 residues. V was pared by 5 bases and J by 5 bases, with 15 bases between. CDR3 DNA: TGTGCCAGTAGTCCCCAGGTTTTACGGGAGACCCAGTACTTC. Translated: CASSPQVLRETQYF.

This sequence joins TRBV6-1 and TRBJ2-1; no reliable D call. Trimming took 3 bases from V and 3 from J, leaving 15 bases between them. The CDR3 has 16 residues. Per the germline V gene, CDR1 is MNHNS and CDR2 is SASEGT. The CDR3: CASSERSQPFYNEQFF. For the CDR3, the DNA is TGTGCCAGCAGTGAGAGGTCCCAACCCTTCTACAATGAGCAGTTCTTC.

In DNA, the CDR3 is TGTGCCAGCAGCTCCCGGACAGCGAACACCGGGGAGCTGTTTTTT. Its translation: CASSSRTANTGELFF. The rearrangement joins TRBV7-9 to TRBJ2-2; tentative D call: TRBD1 (6 bases). Looked up from germline, CDR1 is SEHNR and CDR2 is FQNEAQ (reference sequence). Trimming left V 4 bases short and J 0 bases short, with 9 bases between. The CDR3 runs 15 residues. Together with reference TRBV7-9 and TRBJ2-2, the CDR3 gives the full variable domain: DTGVSQNPRHKITKRGQNVTFRCDPISEHNRLYWYRQTLGQGPEFLTYFQNEAQLEKSRLLSDRFSAERPKGSFSTLEIQRTEQGDSAMYLCASSSRTANTGELFFGEGSRLTVL.

The chain is built from TRBV6-5 and TRBJ1-5; D gene uncertain. The CDR3 spans 13 residues. V lost 6 bases to trimming and J lost 7 bases, with 13 bases between them. Germline V gene lookup returns CDR1 MNHEY and CDR2 SVGAGI. The CDR3 region has the DNA TGTGCCAGCAGATCAGGATCCTCCCAGCCCCAGCATTTT. It translates to CASRSGSSQPQHF.

The chain combines TRBV10-3 with TRBJ1-3, with TRBD1 matching over 8 bases. V was clipped by 3 bases and J by 2 bases; unmatched bases: 3. The germline V gene encodes CDR1 ENHRY and CDR2 SYGVKD. This CDR3 contains 15 residues. CDR3 sequence reads: CAISDLTGAGNTIYF. The CDR3 nucleotides read TGTGCCATCAGTGATTTGACAGGGGCTGGAAACACCATATATTTT.

CDR3 in DNA: TGCGCCAGCAGCTTTAGCGGGGGGCCCCAAGAGACCCAGTACTTC. Translation: CASSFSGGPQETQYF. The V and J genes are TRBV5-1 and TRBJ2-5, with 10 bases matching TRBD2. The V gene's germline CDR1 is SGHRS and CDR2 YFSETQ. The length of the CDR3 is 15 residues. V trimming: 2 bases; J trimming: 1 base; junction bases outside the gene matches: 2.

The chain links TRBV7-6 to TRBJ2-5; TRBD2 aligns across 7 bases. V was pared by 1 base and J by 2 bases, with 1 base of the junction left unmatched. Germline-derived CDR1 and CDR2 are SGHVS and FNYEAQ. The CDR3 has 14 residues. CDR3 in amino acids: CASSLGGGQETQYF. In DNA, the CDR3 is TGTGCCAGCAGCTTAGGGGGGGGGCAAGAGACCCAGTACTTC.

The chain uses TRBV6-4 and TRBJ1-5; 9 bases align to TRBD1. CDR1 is MRHNA, CDR2 SNTAGT, per germline. The V and J ends lost 2 bases and 7 bases, in that order; junction bases with no gene match: 9. The CDR3 consists of 16 residues. DNA of the CDR3: TGTGCCAGCAGTGACCACGGGACAGGGATTTTGCAGCCCCAGCATTTT. Protein product: CASSDHGTGILQPQHF.

The chain carries TRBV19 and TRBJ2-3; D gene unclear. Trimming took off 1 base at V and 4 bases at J, with 12 bases between the two ends. This CDR3 region has 15 residues. The germline CDR1 and CDR2 sequences are LNHDA and SQIVND (reference sequence). CDR3 protein: CASSIGPVRADTQYF. As DNA, the CDR3 is TGTGCCAGTAGTATAGGCCCGGTTAGAGCAGATACGCAGTATTTT. Full variable domain (rest looked up from reference TRBV19 and TRBJ2-3): DGGITQSPKYLFRKEGQNVTLSCEQNLNHDAMYWYRQDPGQGLRLIYYSQIVNDFQKGDIAEGYSVSREKKESFPLTVTSAQKNPTAFYLCASSIGPVRADTQYFGPGTRLTVL.

In this sample, this clone turned up a few times. This sequence joins TRBV6-1 and TRBJ2-7, with 7 nucleotides matching TRBD1. The CDR3 is made up of 14 amino acids. Germline CDR1 and CDR2: MNHNS and SASEGT. Losses at the gene ends were 4 bases for V and 2 bases for J; bases not matched to a gene: 5. For the CDR3, the DNA is TGTGCCAGCAGTGCACTACAGGGGACCTACGAGCAGTACTTC. Its protein is CASSALQGTYEQYF.

The chain couples TRBV5-1 to TRBJ2-7; D perhaps matches TRBD2 (5 bases). Germline loops: CDR1 SGHRS, CDR2 YFSETQ. Trimming took 4 bases from V and 2 from J, leaving 19 bases between them. This CDR3 spans 16 amino acids. CDR3 DNA: TGCGCCAGCAGCCCCGCTAGCTCAGGCAAAACCTACGAGCAGTACTTC. Encoded protein: CASSPASSGKTYEQYF. Full variable domain (remainder filled in from reference TRBV5-1 and TRBJ2-7): KAGVTQTPRYLIKTRGQQVTLSCSPISGHRSVSWYQQTPGQGLQFLFEYFSETQRNKGNFPGRFSGRQFSNSRSEMNVSTLELGDSALYLCASSPASSGKTYEQYFGPGTRLTVT.

The chain recombines TRBV6-6 with TRBJ2-1, with TRBD2 identical over 9 bases. Germline CDR1 and CDR2: MNHNY and SVGAGI (reference sequence). CDR3 size: 16 residues. V gave up 2 bases and J gave up 2 bases; unmatched junction bases: 4. CDR3 DNA sequence: TGTGCCAGCAGTTACGGGGCGGGGGGGCCCTACAATGAGCAGTTCTTC. Encoded protein: CASSYGAGGPYNEQFF.

This chain uses TRBV21-1 with TRBJ1-2; TRBD1 reflects the table's D call only, with no check against the DNA. TRBV21-1 is tagged as a pseudogene. This CDR3 region has 14 residues. CDR3 in amino acids: CASSKNRDRGSHTF. CDR3 nucleotides: TGTGCCAGCAGCAAAAACCGGGACAGGGGCTCCCACACCTTC.

The rearrangement uses TRBV19 and TRBJ2-1; 11 positions agree with TRBD2. Germline assignment: CDR1 LNHDA and CDR2 SQIVND (reference sequence). Germline trimming cut 6 bases from V and 7 bases from J; bases unmatched to any gene: 2. The length of the CDR3 is 13 residues. CDR3 nucleotide sequence: TGTGCCAGTAGGACTAGCGGGGTAAATGAGCAGTTCTTC. Its protein is CASRTSGVNEQFF.

The chain uses TRBV4-2 and TRBJ2-2; 7 nucleotides align to TRBD1. Losses at the gene ends were 1 base for V and 6 bases for J; bases not matched to a gene: 2. Per germline, CDR1 LGHNA and CDR2 YNFKEQ. The CDR3 extends over 14 amino acids. This CDR3 is CASSQGQGAGELFF. The CDR3 DNA sequence: TGTGCCAGCAGCCAAGGACAGGGCGCCGGGGAGCTGTTTTTT.

This chain connects TRBV19 to TRBJ2-1; 8 bases fit TRBD2. This CDR3 region has 16 residues. V lost 4 bases, J lost 7 bases, and 12 bases stayed unmatched. Germline V CDR1 and CDR2: LNHDA, SQIVND (reference sequence). The CDR3 spells CASSTNSGKTQNEQFF. In nucleotides, the CDR3 is TGTGCCAGTAGTACCAATAGCGGGAAAACGCAGAATGAGCAGTTCTTC.

The chain combines TRBV27 with TRBJ2-1; 10 nucleotides match TRBD1. Per the germline V gene, CDR1 is MNHEY and CDR2 is SMNVEV (reference sequence). V lost 5 bases and J lost 9; bases outside the gene matches: 10. The CDR3 is 15 residues long. CDR3 in amino acids: CASSRGQGNAGEQFF. The CDR3 DNA follows: TGTGCCAGCAGTCGGGGACAGGGGAACGCGGGTGAGCAGTTCTTC.

The rearrangement links TRBV18 to TRBJ2-2; maybe TRBD1 (6 bases). Germline lookup yields CDR1 KGHSH and CDR2 LQKENI. CDR3 length equals 18 residues. V lost 1 base to trimming and J lost 0 bases, with 15 bases between them. This CDR3 is CASSPQETGPTNTGELFF. As DNA, the CDR3 is TGTGCCAGCTCACCACAGGAGACAGGACCTACGAACACCGGGGAGCTGTTTTTT.

This rearrangement joins TRBV27 to TRBJ2-7; TRBD1 matches 7 bases. Germline loops: CDR1 MNHEY, CDR2 SMNVEV (reference sequence). The V gene end was trimmed by 3 bases and the J gene end by 2 bases; junction bases not matched to a gene: 7. The CDR3 sequence is 15 residues long. The CDR3 nucleotides are TGTGCCAGCAGTTTCCTCCGGGACAGTCCCTACGAGCAGTACTTC. This encodes CASSFLRDSPYEQYF.

The V and J genes are TRBV19 and TRBJ2-2; weak D call: TRBD2 (6 bases). Deletions cut 3 bases from V and 4 bases from J, with 9 bases between. The germline CDR1 and CDR2 sequences are LNHDA and SQIVND (reference sequence). This CDR3 has 14 residues. The CDR3 bases are TGTGCCAGTAGTATTTACGGGGGCACCGGGGAGCTGTTTTTT. This translates into CASSIYGGTGELFF.

The rearrangement joins TRBV4-3 to TRBJ2-2; TRBD2 might be the D (6 bases). The CDR3 is 16 amino acids. Germline assignment: CDR1 LGHNA and CDR2 YSLEER. Between the trimmed V and J ends, which lost 2 bases and 5 bases, there was a span of 15 bases. CDR3 sequence: CASSQLGSTRTGELFF. CDR3 DNA: TGCGCCAGCAGCCAACTCGGGAGTACGCGGACCGGGGAGCTGTTTTTT.

V is TRBV13 and J is TRBJ2-1, with 9 nucleotides matching TRBD2. The trim removed 5 bases at V and 0 bases at J, leaving 8 bases unmatched. The CDR3 covers 17 residues. Germline CDR1 PRHDT, CDR2 FYEKMQ (reference sequence). Written as DNA, the CDR3 is TGTGCCAGCAGCCTCCGGCTAGCGGGGCCCTCCTACAATGAGCAGTTCTTC. This gives the protein CASSLRLAGPSYNEQFF. Supplemented by reference TRBV13 and TRBJ2-1, the full variable domain reads AAGVIQSPRHLIKEKRETATLKCYPIPRHDTVYWYQQGPGQDPQFLISFYEKMQSDKGSIPDRFSAQQFSDYHSELNMSSLELGDSALYFCASSLRLAGPSYNEQFFGPGTRLTVL.